Each of the 23 T cell receptor beta chains below was sequenced from the same sample in a study of blood T cell repertoires in COVID-19. Data came from immunoSEQ multiplex PCR; TCRdb stores just in-frame clones and leaves some out. The table shows 210,000 or so clones, with more than 75% occurring only once. Sequenced material: peripheral blood. These receptors were taken from a woman aged 40 to 50 with acute or convalescent COVID-19.

The rearrangement joins TRBV12-5 to TRBJ2-7, with 8 positions matching TRBD1. With V trimmed by 6 bases and J by 5 bases, 15 bases remained unmatched. This CDR3 has 16 residues. Germline V CDR1 and CDR2: LGHNT, FRNRAP. The CDR3 bases are TGTGCTAGTGGGACACCCGACAGGGGTTTAACCCACGAGCAGTACTTC. This translates into CASGTPDRGLTHEQYF.

The chain carries TRBV18 and TRBJ1-4; perhaps TRBD1 as D (6 bases). Germline V CDR1 and CDR2: KGHSH, LQKENI. Trimming stripped 4 bases from V and 3 bases from J, with 18 bases between. This CDR3 spans 17 amino acids. The CDR3 here is CASSRSGGIAANEKLFF. The CDR3 region has the DNA TGTGCCAGCTCACGATCGGGGGGCATTGCGGCTAATGAAAAACTGTTTTTT.

The chain carries TRBV7-6 and TRBJ2-3, with D perhaps matching TRBD2 (6 bases). There are 16 residues in the CDR3. In germline, CDR1 is SGHVS, CDR2 FNYEAQ. Trimming stripped 1 base from V and 1 base from J, with 12 bases between. The CDR3 loop reads CASSLGGGRGTDTQYF. CDR3 DNA sequence: TGTGCCAGCAGCTTAGGGGGAGGCAGGGGCACAGATACGCAGTATTTT.

The CDR3 sequence: CASNQPRGLAANTDTQYF. In DNA, the CDR3 is TGTGCCAGTAACCAACCCCGAGGACTAGCGGCCAACACAGATACGCAGTATTTT. The gene calls are TRBV19 and TRBJ2-3; 10 bases agree with TRBD2. With 7 bases clipped from V and 2 bases from J, the junction kept 15 bases outside the gene matches. CDR1 is LNHDA, CDR2 SQIVND, per germline (reference sequence). CDR3 size: 18 residues.

The chain combines TRBV7-6 with TRBJ1-1; the D is unclear. In germline, CDR1 is SGHVS, CDR2 FNYEAQ. The CDR3 runs to 14 residues. V lost 5 bases, J lost 0 bases, and 10 bases lay in between. The DNA of the CDR3 is TGTGCCAGCAGCCCCGAGGCAGTGAACACTGAAGCTTTCTTT. Protein: CASSPEAVNTEAFF.

The CDR3 reads CASSHDGAGELFF. In nucleotides, the CDR3 is TGCGCCAGCAGCCATGACGGGGCCGGGGAGCTGTTTTTT. The rearrangement joins TRBV5-1 to TRBJ2-2; maybe TRBD2 (5 bases). The germline CDR1 and CDR2 sequences are SGHRS and YFSETQ. This CDR3 is built from 13 residues. Trimming pared 4 bases from V and 6 bases from J, leaving 10 bases between.

The chain joins TRBV7-2 to TRBJ2-3; D uncertain. The CDR3 has 16 residues. Trimming left V 5 bases short and J 2 bases short, with 17 bases between. CDR1 SGHTA and CDR2 FQGNSA come from the germline V gene. The CDR3: CASSQDVSAVTDTQYF. CDR3 nucleotides: TGTGCCAGCAGCCAAGACGTCTCGGCGGTCACAGATACGCAGTATTTT.

The chain links TRBV6-1 to TRBJ2-7; 10 nucleotides align to TRBD2. Per germline, CDR1 MNHNS and CDR2 SASEGT. This CDR3 contains 14 residues. The V gene end was trimmed by 3 bases and the J gene end by 2 bases; junction bases not matched to a gene: 1. The CDR3 DNA sequence: TGTGCCAGCAGTGACCTAGCGGGAGCCTACGAGCAGTACTTC. Residues: CASSDLAGAYEQYF.

V gene TRBV21-1 combines with J gene TRBJ2-7; the table names TRBD2, a call not compared with the DNA. TRBV21-1 is classified as a pseudogene. The CDR3 is 14 amino acids. CDR3 in amino acids: CAIGTSGSTYEQYF. The CDR3 nucleotides read TGTGCCATCGGGACTAGCGGGAGCACCTACGAGCAGTACTTC.

V and J are TRBV7-2 and TRBJ1-6; TRBD1 matches at 9 bases. Trimming cost V 4 bases and J 10 bases; bases outside gene matches: 5. Per the germline V gene, CDR1 is SGHTA and CDR2 is FQGNSA. The CDR3 runs to 14 residues. The CDR3 DNA sequence: TGTGCCAGCAGCTCCGGACAGGGGAAGTCACCCCTCCACTTT. Protein sequence: CASSSGQGKSPLHF.

This clone was observed a single time. The V gene is TRBV5-6, the J gene TRBJ2-2; 8 positions agree with TRBD1. J lost 7 bases, V lost 3 bases, and 8 bases had no gene match. The CDR3 sequence is 15 residues long. Looked up from germline, CDR1 is SGHDT and CDR2 is YYEEEE. The CDR3 sequence is CASSSNRGYYGELFF. CDR3 coding DNA: TGTGCCAGCAGCTCGAACAGGGGGTATTACGGGGAGCTGTTTTTT.

The rearrangement uses TRBV4-1 and TRBJ2-3; TRBD2 matches 11 bases. Germline-derived CDR1 and CDR2 are MGHRA and YSYEKL. The ends lost 1 base at V and 4 bases at J; junction bases unmatched: 4. The CDR3 extends over 16 amino acids. CDR3 sequence (DNA): TGCGCCAGCAGCCAAGGTTTGGGACTAGCGGCAGATACGCAGTATTTT. As protein: CASSQGLGLAADTQYF.

The chain uses TRBV2 and TRBJ1-5; TRBD1 aligns across 10 bases. Germline V lookup: CDR1 SNHLY, CDR2 FYNNEI. V dropped 6 bases and J dropped 2; count of bases not matched to a gene: 4. CDR3 length equals 15 residues. The CDR3 spells CASRSGTGGNQPQHF. CDR3 DNA: TGTGCCAGCAGGTCCGGGACAGGGGGCAATCAGCCCCAGCATTTT.

This rearrangement joins TRBV11-3 to TRBJ2-4; maybe TRBD2 (5 bases). Germline values: CDR1 SGHNT, CDR2 YENEEA. Trimming removed 0 bases at V and 1 base at J, with 19 bases between. There are 19 residues in the CDR3. The CDR3 DNA follows: TGTGCCAGCAGCTTAGATCGGGAATATAGGTCTAAGGCCAAAAACATTCAGTACTTC. Translated, it gives CASSLDREYRSKAKNIQYF.

The gene calls are TRBV7-8 and TRBJ1-1; D uncertain. The CDR3 spans 14 residues. Per the germline V gene, CDR1 is SGHVS and CDR2 is FQNEAQ. Trimming removed 5 bases at V and 6 bases at J, with 16 bases between. In DNA form, the CDR3 reads TGTGCCAGCAGCAGAGGCAGTAACATTGCTGAAGCTTTCTTT. Amino acid sequence: CASSRGSNIAEAFF.

The rearrangement uses TRBV6-5 and TRBJ2-1; 9 nucleotides align to TRBD2. CDR1 is MNHEY, CDR2 SVGAGI, per germline. CDR3 length: 15 amino acids. Unmatched junction bases numbered 8, after V lost 4 bases and J lost 7 bases. CDR3 in amino acids: CASSSHLAGKNEQFF. The CDR3 DNA reads TGTGCCAGCAGTTCACATCTAGCGGGGAAGAATGAGCAGTTCTTC.

This chain connects TRBV5-8 to TRBJ2-2; 10 nucleotides agree with TRBD2. CDR3 length equals 16 residues. Germline CDR1 and CDR2: SGHTS and YDEGEE. The trim removed 5 bases at V and 3 bases at J, leaving 7 bases unmatched. CDR3 sequence reads: CASRHLAGADTGELFF. CDR3 in DNA: TGTGCCAGCAGGCACCTAGCGGGGGCCGACACCGGGGAGCTGTTTTTT.

The rearrangement uses TRBV4-1 and TRBJ1-4, with 8 bases that match TRBD1. V gave up 1 base and J gave up 6 bases; unmatched junction bases: 4. CDR3 length equals 15 residues. The germline V gene has CDR1 MGHRA and CDR2 YSYEKL. The CDR3 bases are TGCGCCAGCAGCCAAGCGACAGGGGCGGATGAAAAACTGTTTTTT. Amino acids: CASSQATGADEKLFF.

The V and J genes are TRBV27 and TRBJ1-6; D is perhaps TRBD1 (6 bases). The CDR3 sequence is 14 residues long. V was shortened by 2 bases and J by 6 bases, with 8 bases between the two germline ends. CDR1 is MNHEY and CDR2 is SMNVEV in the germline V gene (reference sequence). In DNA, the CDR3 is TGTGCCAGCAGTTTAGGGACACTTAATTCACCCCTCCACTTT. It codes for CASSLGTLNSPLHF.

V usage is TRBV18 and J usage is TRBJ2-3; D remains unclear. The CDR3 has 17 amino acids. V was cut by 2 bases and J by 0 bases, with 15 bases left in between. CDR1 and CDR2 from the germline V gene are KGHSH and LQKENI. The CDR3 region is CASSPGFWRSSTDTQYF. Here the CDR3 DNA reads TGTGCCAGCTCACCAGGGTTTTGGCGGAGTAGCACAGATACGCAGTATTTT. The full variable domain, completed using reference TRBV18 and TRBJ2-3, is NAGVMQNPRHLVRRRGQEARLRCSPMKGHSHVYWYRQLPEEGLKFMVYLQKENIIDESGMPKERFSAEFPKEGPSILRIQQVVRGDSAAYFCASSPGFWRSSTDTQYFGPGTRLTVL.

The chain combines TRBV6-5 with TRBJ1-2, with a possible D match to TRBD1 (6 bases). Per germline, CDR1 MNHEY and CDR2 SVGAGI. The CDR3 extends over 14 amino acids. Trimming removed 6 bases at V and 4 bases at J, with 15 bases between. CDR3: CASSWTRDTYGYTF. Written as DNA, the CDR3 is TGTGCCAGCAGCTGGACCCGGGACACCTATGGCTACACCTTC.

About this clone itself: The sample has other DNA sequences that encode this CDR3 too. The V call is TRBV12-5, the J call TRBJ2-7; TRBD1 matches at 8 bases. In germline, CDR1 is LGHNT, CDR2 FRNRAP. The J segment lost 4 bases and the V segment lost 3 bases, leaving 2 bases of the junction unmatched. This CDR3 has 13 amino acids. The CDR3 DNA reads as TGTGCTAGTGGTTTAGACAGGGGTTACGAGCAGTACTTC. It yields the protein CASGLDRGYEQYF.

Concerning this clone itself: The identical CDR3 is also encoded by other nucleotide sequences in the sample. This sequence joins TRBV12-3 or TRBV12-4 and TRBJ1-1; D is unresolved. The CDR3 spans 13 residues. V shed 3 bases and J shed 3 bases, with 8 bases lying between them. The CDR3, as DNA: TGTGCCAGCAGTTTTGGAGAGGACACTGAAGCTTTCTTT. This gives the protein CASSFGEDTEAFF.